This paragraph covers one T cell receptor (beta chain) sequence. Its antigen is currently not known. The record has no base qualities; no much larger clone is one base away. TCRbeta CDR3 regions were amplified from genomic DNA by means of the immunoSEQ Assay, a bias-controlled multiplex PCR. Per the original workflow: The number of nucleated cells in each sample was estimated by amplification of reference gene primers within the assay. To quantify the absolute abundance of each unique TCRbeta CDR3 rearrangement, sequence reads were collapsed and filtered. For each sample, productive Simpson clonality was calculated as the square root of Simpson's diversity index across productive rearrangements. The table was pulled from immuneACCESS by TCRdb, which kept in-frame rearrangements only. Such tables lose some clones; where checked, under half of the loss comes from unresolved V genes, and the rest has no known cause. The D gene and trimming were derived from the DNA, and the V and J assignments and clone size from that table. The sample profile shows roughly 200,000 clones; roughly 84% of them were found once. About 1.6% of the sample goes to the ten largest clones.

This sample stems from a study of blood T cell repertoires in COVID-19 (dated by TCRdb to about 2020). Describing the broader study: The collaborator samples originated in the United States, Italy and Spain and spanned the acute and convalescent phases of COVID-19. A de-identified subject ID, COVID-19 status, age in years and sex were almost always included in the sample metadata. The samples were drawn from two sources: the first 160 participants of the ongoing ImmuneRACE study, and about 1,300 subjects contributed by 6 global collaborators. The material from the prospective study consisted of cDNA or gDNA derived from T cells, B-cell-depleted T cells, or PBMCs. A freely available public database, intended as a resource for researchers studying the immune response to SARS-CoV-2, is where the repertoires were released. Subjects who had been exposed to COVID-19, were actively infected with it, or had recovered from it provided the deeply sampled blood TCRbeta repertoires that made up the dataset. Where HLA class I and class II types were available, the types were taken from metadata supplied by the sample provider, not from assay-based typing. Overall study results and their limits: The quantity of clinical and demographic metadata differed by source and by participant and was supplied without curation.

Each collaborating institution followed its own protocols to collect whole blood in K2EDTA tubes. For TCRbeta analysis, collaborator samples were shipped as frozen whole blood, as isolated PBMCs, or as DNA extracted from either sample type. This sequence was found in a human donor in a cohort sampled during active COVID-19. The sample consisted of peripheral blood.

Read as DNA, the sequence is TGTGCCAGCAGCTCTCAGGACAGGGCGATTCCCTACGAGCAGTACTTC. This yields the protein CASSSQDRAIPYEQYF. The chain is encoded by TRBV7-9 joined to TRBJ2-7; 8 bases in between match TRBD1. CDR1 is given as SEHNR and CDR2 as FQNEAQ, both from the germline V gene (reference sequence). Including the terminal cysteine and phenylalanine, the CDR3 comprises 16 residues. Only the CDR3 DNA stays, 48 bases, in frame from base 1. Here V drops 4 bases and J drops 2 bases, and the junction holds 10 bases not matched to any gene.